This TCR beta chain was identified during a study of PD-1 blockade in classical Hodgkin lymphoma. Time point reported: cycle 4 day 1 (C4D1), after 5 to 7 weeks of nivolumab. Autologous stem cell transplantation was followed by relapse in every patient, and brentuximab vedotin exposure varied. Profiled with immunoSEQ multiplex PCR; TCRdb holds only in-frame clones, not every one. Of tens of thousands of clones in the sample, around 74% are singletons; the top ten hold around 12%. There are a few counts of this clone. Germline CDR1 SQVTM, CDR2 ANQGSEA. The CDR3 loop spans 13 amino acids. Trimming removed 7 bases from V and 0 bases from J, with 11 bases in between.

This TCR came from a human donor with classical Hodgkin lymphoma. Sequences were derived from peripheral blood mononuclear cells (PBMCs), sampled before the fourth cycle of nivolumab. The chain carries TRBV29-1 and TRBJ2-3, with D maybe TRBD2 (5 bases). The CDR3 nucleotides read TGCAGCGGTAGCGTATTTAGCACAGATACGCAGTATTTT. It codes for CSGSVFSTDTQYF.